These 5 T cell receptor beta chains came from one sample sequenced in a study of T-cell reconstitution after alpha-beta-depleted transplantation in children (dated by TCRdb to between 2015 and 2016). The treatment or condition label, as the study defines it: allogeneic hematopoietic cell transplantation with graft depleted of TCRalphabeta T cells and CD19 B cells. Libraries were constructed by PCR. TCRdb shows the sequencer as Illumina HiSeq 2500. To normalize quantification of the TCRbeta repertoire, the TCR libraries were built with molecular barcoding that relied on unique molecular identifiers. The raw public reads went through TCRdb reprocessing: fastp at Q25, MiXCR clone calling, in-frame beta chains kept. Each record represents a unique CDR3 protein, reported with the most common genes and DNA among its rows. This sample is represented by 300,000 to 400,000 distinct CDR3 sequences; around 25% of them were singletons. The ten largest clones represent 11% of the sample.

The material sequenced was PBMCs, mostly from graft donor cells, taken 180 days after TCRalphabeta/CD19-depleted stem cell transplant. These receptors all come from a male patient between 10 and 17 years old who had a stem cell transplant for acute lymphoblastic leukemia, so the T cells may come from the graft donor.

The V call is TRBV20-1, the J call TRBJ2-1; D is possibly TRBD1 (6 bases). Trimming cost V 0 bases and J 5 bases, with 11 bases left between them. This CDR3 spans 14 amino acids. Germline V gene lookup returns CDR1 DFQATT and CDR2 SNEGSKA (reference sequence). In DNA form, the CDR3 reads TGCAGTGCTAGAGATGGGGCAGGGGACAATGAGCAGTTCTTC. This encodes CSARDGAGDNEQFF.

This clonotype was detected a few times. V usage is TRBV2 and J usage is TRBJ2-1; D is uncertain. The CDR3 totals 14 residues. V was pared by 5 bases and J by 3 bases, with 11 bases between. Germline V gives CDR1 SNHLY, CDR2 FYNNEI. CDR3 region: CASSRSDFYNEQFF. DNA of the CDR3: TGTGCCAGCAGTCGAAGCGATTTCTACAATGAGCAGTTCTTC.

This clonotype showed up just a few times. This chain links TRBV7-9 with TRBJ1-4; D not resolved. Trimming stripped 1 base from V and 4 bases from J, with 10 bases between. Germline loops: CDR1 SEHNR, CDR2 FQNEAQ (reference sequence). This CDR3 spans 15 amino acids. DNA of the CDR3: TGTGCCAGCAGCTTAGGGAGGAGGGATAATGAAAAACTGTTTTTT. Protein: CASSLGRRDNEKLFF. Drawing the rest from reference TRBV7-9 and TRBJ1-4, the complete variable domain is DTGVSQNPRHKITKRGQNVTFRCDPISEHNRLYWYRQTLGQGPEFLTYFQNEAQLEKSRLLSDRFSAERPKGSFSTLEIQRTEQGDSAMYLCASSLGRRDNEKLFFGSGTQLSVL.

There are a few counts of this clonotype. V and J are TRBV5-1 and TRBJ2-2; tentative D call: TRBD1 (6 bases). The length of the CDR3 is 15 residues. CDR1 SGHRS and CDR2 YFSETQ come from the germline V gene. The V end was cut by 3 bases, the J end by 6 bases, with 15 bases between. The CDR3 spells CASSWTASKSGELFF. CDR3 nucleotide sequence: TGCGCCAGCAGCTGGACAGCTAGCAAGTCCGGGGAGCTGTTTTTT.

The sample holds one count of this clonotype. The rearrangement uses TRBV29-1 and TRBJ1-3, with D unresolved. Germline V lookup: CDR1 SQVTM, CDR2 ANQGSEA. CDR3 length: 17 amino acids. V dropped 6 bases and J dropped 0 bases, with 21 bases sitting between them. DNA for the CDR3: TGCAGCGTACCCGGAGGATCAGTCGCCAACTCTGGAAACACCATATATTTT. Translated, it gives CSVPGGSVANSGNTIYF.